Below, one T cell receptor (beta chain) is given with its context. What it recognizes is unknown. This sample is drawn from a study of vaccination and CD4 T cells after COVID-19. Looking at the study overall: A CEFX pool, an HIV-1 Nef pool, or else no peptide went into the control cultures.

CD4+ T cells that had been cultured provided DNA sequenced with the Oncomine TCR Beta short-read assay. Investigators obtained genomic DNA by extraction from cultured CD4+ T cells. TCRdb independently ran MiXCR on the PCR reads; one entry per CDR3 protein. This repertoire shows about 19,000 distinct CDR3 sequences, less than 50% found once; its top ten account for around 2.5%. Treatment here: approximately 9-day PBMC culture with coronavirus spike peptide pools or control peptides (ViraFEST assay). This CDR3 spans 12 amino acids. V lost 4 bases and J lost 7, with 8 bases in between. Germline loops: CDR1 MNHEY, CDR2 SMNVEV (reference sequence).

The sample was CD4+ T cells from blood, cultured in vitro, taken after SARS-CoV-2 vaccination. This sequence originates from a human donor who had recovered from COVID-19. The chain joins TRBV27 to TRBJ2-1; D is perhaps TRBD1 (5 bases). The CDR3 protein is CASSSRGNEQFF. CDR3 coding DNA: TGTGCCAGCAGTTCAAGGGGTAATGAGCAGTTCTTC.